The 24 T cell receptor beta chains reported below all come from one sample, sequenced in a study of blood T cell repertoires in COVID-19. Some clones are missing from TCRdb's copy, which holds only in-frame ones; the method was immunoSEQ multiplex PCR. The profile shows 50,000 to 80,000 clones, 86% of them singletons. The sequencing input was peripheral blood. The receptors come from a man between 45 and 60 years old with active COVID-19.

This chain joins TRBV25-1 and TRBJ2-1, with TRBD2 identical over 9 bases. V dropped 6 bases and J dropped 8; count of bases not matched to a gene: 14. CDR1 and CDR2 from the germline V gene are MGHDK and SYGVNS. The CDR3 is made up of 16 amino acids. The CDR3 sequence: CASRGAEREAAYEQFF. CDR3 DNA sequence: TGTGCCAGCAGGGGCGCGGAGCGGGAGGCCGCATATGAGCAGTTCTTC. The whole variable domain, remainder taken from reference TRBV25-1 and TRBJ2-1, is EADIYQTPRYLVIGTGKKITLECSQTMGHDKMYWYQQDPGMELHLIHYSYGVNSTEKGDLSSESTVSRIRTEHFPLTLESARPSHTSQYLCASRGAEREAAYEQFFGPGTRLTVL.

The chain links TRBV5-1 to TRBJ2-5, with 8 bases identical to TRBD2. The germline CDR1 and CDR2 sequences are SGHRS and YFSETQ. Trimming took 2 bases from V and 5 from J; bases not matched to a gene: 2. The CDR3 contains 13 residues. The CDR3 here is CASSFPSGETQYF. Here the CDR3 DNA reads TGCGCCAGCAGCTTCCCTAGCGGGGAGACCCAGTACTTC.

This chain links TRBV2 with TRBJ2-1, with 9 positions matching TRBD1. The trim removed 6 bases at V and 9 bases at J, leaving 9 bases unmatched. The CDR3 covers 14 residues. Germline V CDR1 and CDR2: SNHLY, FYNNEI. CDR3 loop: CASRGQGATGEQFF. CDR3 bases: TGTGCCAGCAGGGGACAGGGAGCTACAGGTGAGCAGTTCTTC.

This chain links TRBV7-8 with TRBJ1-4; D perhaps matches TRBD1 (5 bases). Trimming pared 5 bases from V and 7 bases from J, leaving 20 bases between. The length of the CDR3 is 16 residues. Looked up from germline, CDR1 is SGHVS and CDR2 is FQNEAQ. This CDR3 reads CASSPRVDGWGEKLFF. The CDR3 nucleotides read TGTGCCAGCAGCCCCAGGGTGGATGGGTGGGGTGAAAAACTGTTTTTT.

The table lists this clone with a count of one. The chain is built from TRBV19 and TRBJ2-1, with TRBD2 matching 8 bases. J gave up 4 bases and V 6 bases, and 8 bases lay outside the gene matches. CDR3 length: 15 residues. Per the germline V gene, CDR1 is LNHDA and CDR2 is SQIVND (reference sequence). CDR3 DNA sequence: TGTGCCAGTAGGTCGGGACTAGTCCCTTACAATGAGCAGTTCTTC. Encoded protein: CASRSGLVPYNEQFF.

CDR3 sequence reads: CASSPPPEGLAGGTAYEQYV. CDR3 DNA: TGTGCCAGCAGTCCCCCCCCCGAGGGACTAGCGGGAGGAACCGCCTACGAGCAGTACGTC. The V and J genes are TRBV2 and TRBJ2-7; 15 nucleotides align to TRBD2. CDR1 and CDR2 (germline): SNHLY, FYNNEI. V lost 5 bases, J lost 2 bases, and 16 bases stayed unmatched. The CDR3 has 20 residues.

The rearrangement links TRBV18 to TRBJ1-5; no firm D call. The germline V gene has CDR1 KGHSH and CDR2 LQKENI. The V end was cut by 2 bases, the J end by 5 bases, with 10 bases between. The CDR3 has 14 amino acids. The DNA of the CDR3 is TGTGCCAGCTCACCAACCCCGGGTGATCAGCCCCAGCATTTT. Protein product: CASSPTPGDQPQHF.

The chain joins TRBV3-1 (or the pseudogene TRBV3-2) to TRBJ1-2; possible D gene TRBD1, 6 bases. CDR3 length: 16 residues. V gave up 1 base and J gave up 8 bases, with 20 bases separating them. Germline loops: CDR1 LGHDT, CDR2 YNNKEL (reference sequence). The CDR3 nucleotides are TGTGCCAGCAGCCAAGGCAATCCTACAGGGCCTTGGGGCTACACCTTC. Protein: CASSQGNPTGPWGYTF.

The chain recombines TRBV6-5 with TRBJ1-2, with 9 bases fitting TRBD1. The V gene's germline CDR1 is MNHEY and CDR2 SVGAGI. Unmatched junction bases numbered 6, after V lost 0 bases and J lost 7 bases. CDR3 size: 15 residues. The CDR3 sequence is CASSYSSQGAGGYTF. CDR3 coding DNA: TGTGCCAGCAGTTACTCGTCACAGGGGGCAGGTGGCTACACCTTC.

V is TRBV2 and J is TRBJ1-5, with D possibly matching TRBD1 (5 bases). Germline V gene lookup returns CDR1 SNHLY and CDR2 FYNNEI. This CDR3 spans 15 amino acids. V lost 6 bases, J lost 2 bases, and 14 bases lay in between. CDR3 nucleotide sequence: TGTGCCAGCAGCGATCAGGGACTTGGCAATCAGCCCCAGCATTTT. Protein sequence: CASSDQGLGNQPQHF.

This rearrangement joins TRBV7-9 to TRBJ1-1; 7 bases line up with TRBD1. Germline values: CDR1 SEHNR, CDR2 FQNEAQ (reference sequence). V shed 1 base and J 0 bases; nucleotides not matched to a gene: 2. This CDR3 has 15 residues. Here the CDR3 reads CASSLGTGMNTEAFF. In nucleotides, the CDR3 is TGTGCCAGCAGCTTAGGGACAGGCATGAACACTGAAGCTTTCTTT. Full variable domain (remainder filled in from reference TRBV7-9 and TRBJ1-1): DTGVSQNPRHKITKRGQNVTFRCDPISEHNRLYWYRQTLGQGPEFLTYFQNEAQLEKSRLLSDRFSAERPKGSFSTLEIQRTEQGDSAMYLCASSLGTGMNTEAFFGQGTRLTVV.

The J gene is TRBJ1-2, the V gene TRBV9; D may be TRBD1 (5 bases). The germline V and J ends were trimmed by 3 bases and 6 bases, with 18 bases remaining between them. Germline-derived CDR1 and CDR2 are SGDLS and YYNGEE. The CDR3 is 15 residues long. The CDR3 region is CASSGEDTATDGYTF. CDR3 DNA: TGTGCCAGCAGCGGGGAGGACACAGCGACAGATGGCTACACCTTC.

The rearrangement uses TRBV18 and TRBJ1-5; a possible D gene is TRBD1 (5 bases). Per germline, CDR1 KGHSH and CDR2 LQKENI. The V end lost 4 bases, the J end lost 4 bases, and 8 bases lay between the germline ends. CDR3 length equals 13 residues. CDR3 sequence reads: CASSRGRNQPQHF. In DNA, the CDR3 is TGTGCCAGCTCACGGGGCCGGAATCAGCCCCAGCATTTT.

The CDR3 coding sequence is TGTGCCAGCAGCGCCCGACTAGCTTCCTACAATGAGCAGTTCTTC. Translating gives CASSARLASYNEQFF. This sequence joins TRBV11-3 and TRBJ2-1; 7 nucleotides line up with TRBD2. CDR1 SGHNT and CDR2 YENEEA come from the germline V gene. V trimming: 5 bases; J trimming: 1 base; junction bases outside the gene matches: 5. CDR3 length: 15 amino acids.

The chain combines TRBV7-2 with TRBJ1-6; TRBD1 is a possible D gene (6 bases). The CDR3 contains 15 residues. V lost 1 base and J lost 7, with 11 bases in between. Looked up from germline, CDR1 is SGHTA and CDR2 is FQGNSA. CDR3 amino acids: CASSLEIGTNSPLHF. In DNA form, the CDR3 reads TGTGCCAGCAGCTTAGAAATAGGGACAAATTCACCCCTCCACTTT. Using reference TRBV7-2 and TRBJ1-6 for the parts outside the CDR3, the full variable domain is GAGVSQSPSNKVTEKGKDVELRCDPISGHTALYWYRQSLGQGLEFLIYFQGNSAPDKSGLPSDRFSAERTGGSVSTLTIQRTQQEDSAVYLCASSLEIGTNSPLHFGNGTRLTVT.

The chain recombines TRBV19 with TRBJ1-2; tentatively, D is TRBD1 (5 bases). The CDR3 consists of 12 residues. The V gene lost 6 bases and the J gene lost 8 bases, with 13 bases spanning the gap. Germline V lookup: CDR1 LNHDA, CDR2 SQIVND (reference sequence). The DNA of the CDR3 is TGTGCCAGTAGAGAGTTTACAGGAGGCTACACCTTC. This translates into CASREFTGGYTF.

This sequence joins TRBV3-1 (or the pseudogene TRBV3-2) and TRBJ2-2; 9 bases align to TRBD2. Losses at the gene ends were 0 bases for V and 8 bases for J; bases not matched to a gene: 4. The CDR3 spans 15 residues. Germline V lookup: CDR1 LGHDT, CDR2 YNNKEL (reference sequence). CDR3 residues: CASSQEASGNGELFF. Here the CDR3 DNA reads TGTGCCAGCAGCCAAGAAGCTAGCGGGAATGGGGAGCTGTTTTTT.

This clone was observed a handful of times. This chain joins TRBV18 and TRBJ2-6; 7 bases agree with TRBD1. CDR3 length: 16 residues. CDR1 KGHSH and CDR2 LQKENI come from the germline V gene. Trimming took 2 bases from V and 1 from J; bases not matched to a gene: 2. The CDR3 is CASSPGTASGANVLTF. Written as DNA, the CDR3 is TGTGCCAGCTCACCAGGGACAGCTTCTGGGGCCAACGTCCTGACTTTC.

The chain is built from TRBV7-8 and TRBJ2-1, with 9 bases matching TRBD2. Germline V gene sequence: CDR1 SGHVS, CDR2 FQNEAQ. V shed 6 bases, J shed 0 bases, and the junction held 6 bases outside the gene matches. There are 16 residues in the CDR3. CDR3 in DNA: TGTGCCAGCAGGGCCTCAGCGGGAGGCTCCTACAATGAGCAGTTCTTC. Amino acids: CASRASAGGSYNEQFF.

This clone appeared a single time. The gene calls are TRBV29-1 and TRBJ1-2; 9 bases are shared with TRBD1. After removal of 8 bases from V and 5 bases from J, the junction contained 9 bases not matched to a gene. Germline CDR1 reads SQVTM; CDR2 reads ANQGSEA. The CDR3 has 13 residues. CDR3 region: CSMTRTGDYGYTF. The CDR3 DNA sequence: TGCAGCATGACCCGGACAGGGGATTATGGCTACACCTTC.

This clone has only a few counts. This sequence joins TRBV6-6 and TRBJ1-4; TRBD1 is a possible D gene (5 bases). Trimming cost V 5 bases and J 3 bases, with 10 bases left between them. Germline V gives CDR1 MNHNY, CDR2 SVGAGI (reference sequence). The CDR3 consists of 14 residues. The CDR3 coding sequence is TGTGCCAGCAGTCGGGACTTAGCTAATGAAAAACTGTTTTTT. This codes for CASSRDLANEKLFF.

The chain uses TRBV12-3 or TRBV12-4 and TRBJ1-4, with TRBD1 matching 11 bases. This CDR3 is built from 13 residues. Trimming at V came to 8 bases and at J to 8 bases, leaving 4 bases not matched to a gene. For the CDR3, the DNA is TGTGCCAGCTATAGGACAGGGGGCGAAAAACTGTTTTTT. Protein: CASYRTGGEKLFF.

The DNA of the CDR3 is TGTGCCAGCTCACCACGGCGGGAGGGCCTGGGTGAGCAGTTCTTC. Translated, it gives CASSPRREGLGEQFF. The chain uses TRBV18 and TRBJ2-1, with 9 bases fitting TRBD2. CDR3 length: 15 amino acids. After removal of 1 base from V and 9 bases from J, the junction contained 7 bases not matched to a gene. Germline CDR1 and CDR2: KGHSH and LQKENI.

The genes are TRBV5-4 and TRBJ1-3, with 10 nucleotides matching TRBD1. The length of the CDR3 is 18 residues. The J segment lost 0 bases and the V segment lost 4 bases, leaving 10 bases of the junction unmatched. The germline V gene has CDR1 SGHNT and CDR2 YYREEE (reference sequence). CDR3 coding DNA: TGTGCCAGCAGCCAGGGGGGGACAGGGGCACACTCTGGAAACACCATATATTTT. It codes for CASSQGGTGAHSGNTIYF.